This T cell receptor (beta chain) was sequenced during a study of OX40 agonist ivuxolimab in advanced cancers. In the study overall: The costimulatory receptor OX40 (CD134) was targeted by ivuxolimab, a fully human IgG2 agonistic monoclonal antibody. Intravenous ivuxolimab was administered to patients every 2 weeks at six dose levels: 0.01, 0.1, 0.3, 1.5, 3 and 10 mg/kg. Among the approximately 54 dose-escalation patients, about 20 had hepatocellular carcinoma, 15 or so melanoma, 9 renal cell carcinoma and 9 head and neck cancer. The dose-escalation cohort was roughly 80% male with a mean age of about 58 years, ranging from about 20 to 85. Prior anti-PD-1, anti-PD-L1 or anti-CTLA-4 therapy was permitted, and 40% to 50% of dose-escalation patients had received checkpoint inhibitors. Three dose-escalation patients achieved partial responses, one with hepatocellular carcinoma and two with cutaneous melanoma. Peripheral TCRbeta sequencing was intended to test whether TCR sequence diversity was altered and clonal T-cell expansion was caused by ivuxolimab. The paper covers the monotherapy dose-escalation part of the phase I ivuxolimab trial, which included N ≈ 54 patients. What the study reported, not specific to this receptor: After ivuxolimab, expanded clones were on average more numerous among CD8+ T cells than among CD4+ T cells. Low levels of normalized T-cell clonal expansion were also seen in some patients who did not respond. Partial responders in the 0.1-3.0 mg/kg groups had among the lowest normalized peripheral clonal expansion, especially among CD8+ T cells. Clonal expansion of both CD4+ and CD8+ blood T cells was observed from baseline to week 6 at doses 0.1 to 3.0 mg/kg. The antigen specificity of the peripheral T cells that underwent clonal expansion was not determined.

As for this clone: The clone's antigen remains unknown. No quality values exist for individual bases; no much larger clone is one base distant.

The trial excluded patients who had a history of autoimmune disease or were on systemic immunosuppression. Peripheral blood for TCR sequencing was collected from all dose cohorts at baseline, on cycle 4 day 1, and on cycle 7 day 1. The samples were taken from a phase I, first-in-human, multicenter, open-label dose-escalation trial of ivuxolimab. Adults with locally advanced or metastatic melanoma, renal cell, hepatocellular, or head and neck squamous cell carcinoma were enrolled in the trial. Before TCR sequencing, CD4+ and CD8+ T cells were separately sorted from peripheral blood. Here V drops 4 bases and J drops 8 bases, and the junction holds 8 bases not matched to any gene. CDR3 length: 13 amino acids, cysteine to phenylalanine. Only the CDR3 portion is preserved as DNA: 39 bases, with reading frame beginning at the first base. CDR1 and CDR2 are drawn from the germline V gene: SGHTS, YDEGEE. Genomic DNA was isolated from the sorted cells so that the TCRbeta CDR3 region could be sequenced. The immunoSEQ Assay was used to sequence the TCRbeta CDR3 regions. TCRdb holds this immuneACCESS table with in-frame rearrangements only. Some clones are missing; in checked studies, unresolved V genes explain under half, and the rest has no known cause. The sample table shows around 62,000 clones, and roughly 90% are seen once. Approximately 0.25% of the sample goes to the ten largest clones.

This specimen was CD4+ or CD8+ T cells sorted from blood, taken in a trial of the OX40 agonist ivuxolimab. The chain is made from TRBV5-8 and TRBJ1-2, and 7 junction bases match TRBD1. The sequence was collected from an adult with an advanced solid tumor such as melanoma, head and neck, liver or kidney cancer. The CDR3 region has the sequence CASSPDRFGGYTF. The DNA sequence reads TGTGCCAGCAGCCCGGACAGGTTCGGCGGCTACACCTTC. The full variable domain, completed from the reference TRBV5-8 and TRBJ1-2 proteins outside the CDR3, reads EAGVTQSPTHLIKTRGQQATLRCSPISGHTSVYWYQQALGLGLQFLLWYDEGEERNRGNFPPRFSGRQFPNYSSELNVNALELEDSALYLCASSPDRFGGYTFGSGTRLTVV.